A single sample is the source of the 22 T cell receptor beta chains below, sequenced in a study of monozygotic twins with inflammatory bowel disease. TCRdb reprocessed the 5' RACE reads, with one entry per CDR3 protein and no DNA. The specimen's table records more than 85,000 distinct CDR3 sequences. The sample comprised blood. The receptors stem from a human donor with ulcerative colitis or Crohn's disease, or a healthy co-twin of an affected twin (not recorded which).

The CDR3 sequence: CASSASYGYTF. The chain joins TRBV5-4 to TRBJ1-2. CDR3 length: 11 residues. Germline V gives CDR1 SGHNT, CDR2 YYREEE (reference sequence).

The rearrangement links TRBV29-1 to TRBJ2-3. This CDR3 has 11 amino acids. Germline V gives CDR1 SQVTM, CDR2 ANQGSEA. CDR3 in amino acids: CSAHVTDTQYF.

The rearrangement links TRBV5-1 to TRBJ2-7; the TCRdb call, TRBD1, lacks DNA for checking. The germline V gene has CDR1 SGHRS and CDR2 YFSETQ. This CDR3 has 13 residues. CDR3 region: CASSVNRGQGQYF.

This chain uses TRBV12-3 or TRBV12-4 with TRBJ2-7; as DNA is missing, the TRBD2 call by TCRdb cannot be tested. This CDR3 comprises 16 residues. The CDR3 spells CASSLVGGRSSYEQYF.

This rearrangement joins TRBV5-1 to TRBJ1-2; lacking DNA, the TRBD1 call made by TCRdb goes unchecked. Germline V lookup: CDR1 SGHRS, CDR2 YFSETQ. The CDR3 totals 12 residues. The CDR3 loop is CASSLDRAGYTF.

The chain is built from TRBV7-9 and TRBJ2-5; TCRdb's D call, TRBD1, is unchecked because there is no DNA. CDR1 and CDR2 from the germline V gene are SEHNR and FQNEAQ (reference sequence). The CDR3 has 11 amino acids. The CDR3 here is CASSPLATQYF.

The chain couples TRBV4-1 to TRBJ1-6; TCRdb returns TRBD1, unconfirmable since there is no DNA. The CDR3 is made up of 14 amino acids. Germline-derived CDR1 and CDR2 are MGHRA and YSYEKL. This chain's CDR3 is CASSQGPQGTPLHF.

The V gene is TRBV2, the J gene TRBJ2-7. The CDR3 sequence is 12 residues long. The germline gives CDR1 SNHLY, CDR2 FYNNEI. CDR3 sequence reads: CASSESGPEQYF.

The chain carries TRBV20-1 and TRBJ2-3; TCRdb proposes TRBD1, but this gene call is untestable without DNA. The germline V gene has CDR1 DFQATT and CDR2 SNEGSKA (reference sequence). The CDR3 is 16 residues long. The CDR3 region is CSAYLPTGGKPDTQYF.

Here the CDR3 reads CASDRPYNSPLHF. The chain employs TRBV12-5 and TRBJ1-6. The CDR3 spans 13 residues. Germline V lookup: CDR1 LGHNT, CDR2 FRNRAP.

This chain links TRBV7-9 with TRBJ1-2; the D call from TCRdb, TRBD1, cannot be confirmed without DNA. CDR1 SEHNR and CDR2 FQNEAQ come from the germline V gene (reference sequence). The CDR3 contains 14 residues. The CDR3 reads CASSLAGVGYGYTF.

This rearrangement joins TRBV5-5 to TRBJ1-3; the D call of TRBD1 rests on TCRdb alone, since no DNA is present to check it. This CDR3 contains 16 residues. Germline V lookup: CDR1 SGHKS, CDR2 YYEKEE (reference sequence). The CDR3 region is CASSFGRSSSGNTIYF.

The V gene is TRBV18, the J gene TRBJ2-1. The CDR3 is made up of 16 amino acids. Germline V gene sequence: CDR1 KGHSH, CDR2 LQKENI. The CDR3 sequence is CASSRFGGRSYNEQFF.

CDR3 residues: CASSSSRGVGQTQYF. This chain links TRBV11-2 with TRBJ2-5; the TRBD2 assignment by TCRdb is unverifiable without DNA. The germline gives CDR1 SGHAT, CDR2 FQNNGV. This CDR3 spans 15 amino acids.

The chain employs TRBV15 and TRBJ1-1; TCRdb lists TRBD1, though no DNA is available to test this call. The CDR3 has 18 amino acids. The V gene's germline CDR1 is LNHNV and CDR2 YYDKDF (reference sequence). This CDR3 is CATSRDIGSGRLNTEAFF.

The rearrangement joins TRBV19 to TRBJ2-3. Germline V lookup: CDR1 LNHDA, CDR2 SQIVND (reference sequence). CDR3 length: 13 amino acids. The CDR3: CASSLGPKDTQYF.

The V and J genes are TRBV20-1 and TRBJ2-1; TCRdb proposes TRBD2, but this gene call is untestable without DNA. CDR3 length: 15 amino acids. Per germline, CDR1 DFQATT and CDR2 SNEGSKA (reference sequence). The chain's CDR3 is CSADWAGGFYNEQFF.

The chain recombines TRBV7-2 with TRBJ2-7; the D call of TRBD1 rests on TCRdb alone, since no DNA is present to check it. This CDR3 has 15 residues. CDR1 is SGHTA, CDR2 FQGNSA, per germline. The CDR3 protein is CASSPRGGTGNEQYF. Full variable domain (rest looked up from reference TRBV7-2 and TRBJ2-7): GAGVSQSPSNKVTEKGKDVELRCDPISGHTALYWYRQSLGQGLEFLIYFQGNSAPDKSGLPSDRFSAERTGGSVSTLTIQRTQQEDSAVYLCASSPRGGTGNEQYFGPGTRLTVT.

The chain employs TRBV7-3 and TRBJ1-6. The CDR3 is made up of 15 amino acids. CDR1 is SGHTA and CDR2 is FQGTGA in the germline V gene. CDR3 in amino acids: CASSLTSSYNSPLHF.

V is TRBV7-9 and J is TRBJ2-7; TCRdb's D call, TRBD2, is unchecked because there is no DNA. The germline gives CDR1 SEHNR, CDR2 FQNEAQ (reference sequence). CDR3 length: 15 residues. The CDR3 spells CASSLSSGIHYEQYF.

The rearrangement links TRBV3-1 to TRBJ2-7. There are 13 residues in the CDR3. Germline assignment: CDR1 LGHDT and CDR2 YNNKEL (reference sequence). The CDR3 sequence is CASSRWGLYEQYF.

Frequency places this clonotype as medium-sized. The V and J genes are TRBV18 and TRBJ2-1; no DNA is available, so the TRBD1 call from TCRdb remains unchecked. This CDR3 region has 14 residues. The germline V gene has CDR1 KGHSH and CDR2 LQKENI. CDR3 loop: CASSRVPPYNEQFF. Together with reference TRBV18 and TRBJ2-1, the CDR3 gives the full variable domain: NAGVMQNPRHLVRRRGQEARLRCSPMKGHSHVYWYRQLPEEGLKFMVYLQKENIIDESGMPKERFSAEFPKEGPSILRIQQVVRGDSAAYFCASSRVPPYNEQFFGPGTRLTVL.